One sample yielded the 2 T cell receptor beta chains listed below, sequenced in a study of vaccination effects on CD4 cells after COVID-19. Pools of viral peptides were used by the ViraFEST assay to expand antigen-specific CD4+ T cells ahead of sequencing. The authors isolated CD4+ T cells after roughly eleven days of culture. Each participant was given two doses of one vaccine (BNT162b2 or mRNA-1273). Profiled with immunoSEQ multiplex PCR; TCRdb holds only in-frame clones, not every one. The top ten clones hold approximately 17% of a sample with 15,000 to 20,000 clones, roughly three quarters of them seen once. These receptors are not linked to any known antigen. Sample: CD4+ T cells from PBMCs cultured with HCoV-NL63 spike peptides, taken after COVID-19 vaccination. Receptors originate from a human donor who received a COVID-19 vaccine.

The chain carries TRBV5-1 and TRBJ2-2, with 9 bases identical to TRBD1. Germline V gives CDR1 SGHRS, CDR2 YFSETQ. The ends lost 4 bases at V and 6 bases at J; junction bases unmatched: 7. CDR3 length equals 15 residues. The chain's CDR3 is CASSRITGGAGELFF. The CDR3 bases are TGCGCCAGCAGCCGGATAACAGGGGGCGCCGGGGAGCTGTTTTTT.

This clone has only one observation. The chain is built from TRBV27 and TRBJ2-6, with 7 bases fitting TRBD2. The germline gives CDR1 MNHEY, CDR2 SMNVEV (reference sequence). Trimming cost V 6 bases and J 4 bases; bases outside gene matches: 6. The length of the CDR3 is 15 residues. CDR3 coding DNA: TGTGCCAGCAGACCCGGGGGGTCCGGGGCCAACGTCCTGACTTTC. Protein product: CASRPGGSGANVLTF.